Listed below are T cell receptor beta chains from one sample, sequenced in a study of shared clonotypes between healthy human individuals. Using immunoSEQ multiplex PCR, the repertoire was profiled, and TCRdb retains in-frame clones only, with some absent. The top ten hold more than 0.085% of the sample, which has 550,000 to 650,000 clones, about 95% seen once. Sequenced material: naive CD8+ T cells sorted from blood. The receptors here all came from a woman aged 25 to 45 in good health. CDR3s include the opening cysteine and the closing phenylalanine or tryptophan. D genes are given only for firm matches. Where a row states a size, it is once, few, many or the class of an expanded clone; other rows omit it.

V	D	J	size	CDR3	DNA
TRBV18	TRBD1	TRBJ2-7	NA	CASSPKTGAFFWGISYEQYF	TGTGCCAGCTCACCTAAGACAGGGGCATTTTTTTGGGGCATATCCTACGAGCAGTACTTC
TRBV27	TRBD2	TRBJ2-7	NA	CASSLETSGRSQYF	TGTGCCAGCAGTTTAGAGACTAGCGGGCGTTCCCAGTACTTC
TRBV29-1	TRBD2	TRBJ2-3	NA	CSVETSGSNTDTQYF	TGCAGCGTTGAGACTAGCGGGTCTAACACAGATACGCAGTATTTT
TRBV5-1	NA	TRBJ2-5	NA	CASSLAEMEGELQETQYF	TGCGCCAGCAGCTTGGCCGAGATGGAGGGGGAACTCCAAGAGACCCAGTACTTC
TRBV2	TRBD2	TRBJ2-7	NA	CASKAGVGEQYF	TGTGCCAGCAAAGCGGGAGTAGGCGAGCAGTACTTC
TRBV7-9	TRBD2	TRBJ2-7	NA	CASSPNLLAGLYEQYF	TGTGCCAGCAGCCCGAACCTACTAGCGGGACTCTACGAGCAGTACTTC
TRBV28	NA	TRBJ1-2	NA	CASSLPGGGYGYTF	TGTGCCAGCAGTTTACCCGGGGGGGGATATGGCTACACCTTC
TRBV19	TRBD2	TRBJ2-1	once	CASSIVRLAGHNEQFF	TGTGCCAGTAGTATTGTTCGACTAGCGGGCCACAATGAGCAGTTCTTC
TRBV29-1	NA	TRBJ1-5	NA	CSVGNQPQHF	TGCAGCGTTGGAAATCAGCCCCAGCATTTT
TRBV10-2	NA	TRBJ2-1	NA	CASSRLVQDEQFF	TGCGCCAGCAGCCGACTAGTCCAAGATGAGCAGTTCTTC
TRBV5-1	NA	TRBJ2-7	NA	CASSLRTETYEQYF	TGCGCCAGCAGCCTACGGACAGAAACCTACGAGCAGTACTTC
TRBV28	TRBD2	TRBJ2-3	NA	CAILGLAGGPSDTQYF	TGTGCCATCTTGGGTCTAGCGGGAGGGCCCTCAGATACGCAGTATTTT
TRBV19	NA	TRBJ1-5	NA	CASSYSHLGQTSNQPQHF	TGTGCCAGTAGCTATTCTCACCTCGGACAGACTAGCAATCAGCCCCAGCATTTT
TRBV27	TRBD1	TRBJ2-7	NA	CASSFGQASYEQYF	TGTGCCAGCAGTTTTGGACAGGCCTCCTACGAGCAGTACTTC
TRBV28	NA	TRBJ2-4	NA	CASRNRDGKNIQYF	TGTGCCAGCAGGAACCGGGACGGTAAAAACATTCAGTACTTC
TRBV5-1	NA	TRBJ1-1	NA	CASSSTGGPRPEAFF	TGCGCCAGCAGCTCCACGGGGGGACCAAGGCCTGAAGCTTTCTTT
TRBV6-1	TRBD1	TRBJ1-3	once	CASSIRDSSGNTIYF	TGTGCCAGCAGCATACGGGACAGCTCTGGAAACACCATATATTTT
TRBV29-1	NA	TRBJ2-7	NA	CSVEGQGIYEQYF	TGCAGCGTTGAAGGTCAGGGAATCTACGAGCAGTACTTC
TRBV10-2	NA	TRBJ2-5	once	CASSTDLEGETQYF	TGCGCCAGCAGTACGGACCTAGAAGGAGAGACCCAGTACTTC
TRBV7-9	TRBD1	TRBJ2-1	NA	CASRAALGQGIYNEQFF	TGTGCCAGCAGAGCCGCCTTGGGACAGGGCATCTACAATGAGCAGTTCTTC
TRBV4-1	TRBD1	TRBJ2-5	NA	CASSPDRDDLETQYF	TGCGCCAGCAGCCCCGACAGGGATGATTTAGAGACCCAGTACTTC
TRBV2	NA	TRBJ2-7	NA	CASSVWFLEQYF	TGTGCCAGCAGTGTTTGGTTCCTCGAGCAGTACTTC
TRBV7-9	NA	TRBJ1-4	NA	CASSLLGAPEELFF	TGTGCCAGCAGCTTATTGGGGGCCCCCGAGGAACTGTTTTTT